This T cell receptor beta chain emerged from a study of T cell responses to AZD1222 COVID-19 vaccine. The study's findings and limits: Breadth and depth of Spike-specific TCRs rose after two AZD1222 doses.

Sequenced by immunoSEQ multiplex PCR; TCRdb stores in-frame clones only, minus some. Recorded here are more than 110,000 clones; the top ten clones represent around 2.2%. Of note for this clone: Its target is not known.

The V and J ends lost 4 bases and 4 bases respectively, with 8 bases between them. The CDR3 extends over 12 amino acids. Per the germline V gene, CDR1 is SGHTS and CDR2 is YDEGEE. This sequence joins TRBV5-8 and TRBJ1-2; no reliable D call. This TCR was recovered from an adult in good health. Sequenced material: peripheral blood. Here the CDR3 reads CASSTESYGYTF. The CDR3 DNA sequence: TGTGCCAGCAGCACAGAGAGCTATGGCTACACCTTC.